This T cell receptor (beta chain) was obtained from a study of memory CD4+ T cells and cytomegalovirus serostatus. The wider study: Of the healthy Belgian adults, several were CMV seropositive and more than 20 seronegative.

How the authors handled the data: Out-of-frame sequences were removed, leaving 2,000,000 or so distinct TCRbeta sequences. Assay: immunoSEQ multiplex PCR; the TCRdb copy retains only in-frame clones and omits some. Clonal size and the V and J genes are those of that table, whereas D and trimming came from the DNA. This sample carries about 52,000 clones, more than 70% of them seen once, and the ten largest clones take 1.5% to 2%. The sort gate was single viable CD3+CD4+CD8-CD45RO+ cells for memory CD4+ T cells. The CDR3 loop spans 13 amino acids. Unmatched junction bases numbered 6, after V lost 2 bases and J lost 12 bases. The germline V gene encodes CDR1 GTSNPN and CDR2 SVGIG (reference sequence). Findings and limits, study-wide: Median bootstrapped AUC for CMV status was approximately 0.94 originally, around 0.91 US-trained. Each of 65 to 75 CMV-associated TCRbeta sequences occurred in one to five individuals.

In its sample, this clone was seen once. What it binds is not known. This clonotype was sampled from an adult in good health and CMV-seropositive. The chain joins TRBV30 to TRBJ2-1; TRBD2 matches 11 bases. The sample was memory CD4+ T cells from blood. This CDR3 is CAWSSTSGSSQFF. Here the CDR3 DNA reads TGTGCCTGGAGTTCCACTAGCGGGAGCTCGCAGTTCTTC.